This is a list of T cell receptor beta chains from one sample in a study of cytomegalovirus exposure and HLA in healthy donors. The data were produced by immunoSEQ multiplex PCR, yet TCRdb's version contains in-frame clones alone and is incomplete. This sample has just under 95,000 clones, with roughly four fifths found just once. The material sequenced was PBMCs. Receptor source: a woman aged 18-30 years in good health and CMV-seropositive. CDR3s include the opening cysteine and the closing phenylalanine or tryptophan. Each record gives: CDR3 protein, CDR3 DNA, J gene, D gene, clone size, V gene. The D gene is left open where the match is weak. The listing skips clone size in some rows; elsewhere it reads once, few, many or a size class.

CDR3: CASGGQVGYYGYTF
DNA: TGTGCCAGCGGAGGACAGGTGGGATACTATGGCTACACCTTC
J: TRBJ1-2
D: TRBD1
size: .
V: TRBV28

CDR3: CASIRLATPLDRTQYF
DNA: TGTGCCAGCATCAGACTTGCTACGCCCCTTGATCGGACCCAGTACTTC
J: TRBJ2-5
D: .
size: .
V: TRBV7-8

CDR3: CASSFGTLATNEKLFF
DNA: TGCGCCAGCAGCTTTGGGACACTAGCAACTAATGAAAAACTGTTTTTT
J: TRBJ1-4
D: .
size: .
V: TRBV5-1

CDR3: CASSSGQGRETQYF
DNA: TGCGCCAGCAGCTCGGGACAGGGCAGAGAGACCCAGTACTTC
J: TRBJ2-5
D: TRBD1
size: few
V: TRBV5-1

CDR3: CATSRDHSGTGGTGELFF
DNA: TGTGCCACCAGCAGAGATCATTCGGGGACAGGGGGCACCGGGGAGCTGTTTTTT
J: TRBJ2-2
D: TRBD1
size: .
V: TRBV15

CDR3: CASSIRRGYDYEQYF
DNA: TGTGCCAGTAGTATTCGGAGGGGCTACGATTACGAGCAGTACTTC
J: TRBJ2-7
D: .
size: .
V: TRBV19

CDR3: CAISQRGTGAYNEQFF
DNA: TGTGCCATCAGCCAACGCGGGACAGGGGCATACAATGAGCAGTTCTTC
J: TRBJ2-1
D: TRBD1
size: .
V: TRBV10-3

CDR3: CASSLSGSMNTEAFF
DNA: TGCGCCAGCAGCTTGAGTGGGAGCATGAACACTGAAGCTTTCTTT
J: TRBJ1-1
D: .
size: .
V: TRBV5-1

CDR3: CASSLADRVPPREQYF
DNA: TGCGCCAGCAGCTTGGCCGACAGGGTCCCCCCGAGGGAGCAGTACTTC
J: TRBJ2-7
D: TRBD1
size: .
V: TRBV5-1

CDR3: CASSERTGTEAFF
DNA: TGTGCCAGCAGTGAAAGGACAGGGACTGAAGCTTTCTTT
J: TRBJ1-1
D: TRBD1
size: few
V: TRBV6-1

CDR3: CAIRSFVDVNTEAFF
DNA: TGTGCCATCAGGAGCTTTGTCGATGTGAACACTGAAGCTTTCTTT
J: TRBJ1-1
D: .
size: .
V: TRBV10-3

CDR3: CASSTSGSSYNEQFF
DNA: TGTGCCAGCAGCACTAGCGGGAGCTCCTACAATGAGCAGTTCTTC
J: TRBJ2-1
D: TRBD2
size: .
V: TRBV28

CDR3: CASSPGDTQYF
DNA: TGTGCCAGCAGTCCGGGGGATACGCAGTATTTT
J: TRBJ2-3
D: .
size: .
V: TRBV28

CDR3: CASSSPGQLNTEAFF
DNA: TGTGCCAGCAGTTCTCCCGGACAGTTGAACACTGAAGCTTTCTTT
J: TRBJ1-1
D: .
size: .
V: TRBV28

CDR3: CASSPGSGGEKLFF
DNA: TGTGCCAGCTCACCGGGATCTGGAGGGGAAAAACTGTTTTTT
J: TRBJ1-4
D: .
size: .
V: TRBV18

CDR3: CATSRDLGVSGNTIYF
DNA: TGTGCCACCAGCAGAGACCTAGGGGTCTCTGGAAACACCATATATTTT
J: TRBJ1-3
D: .
size: .
V: TRBV15

CDR3: CASRSGQLLDTEAFF
DNA: TGTGCCAGCAGGTCGGGACAACTCTTAGACACTGAAGCTTTCTTT
J: TRBJ1-1
D: .
size: .
V: TRBV6-5

CDR3: CASSLVTHIDTDTQYF
DNA: TGCGCCAGCAGCTTGGTAACGCACATTGACACAGATACGCAGTATTTT
J: TRBJ2-3
D: .
size: .
V: TRBV5-1

CDR3: CASSASGGTLYGYTF
DNA: TGTGCCAGCAGTGCCTCAGGGGGCACTCTCTATGGCTACACCTTC
J: TRBJ1-2
D: TRBD1
size: .
V: TRBV6-5

CDR3: CASNIQGMSNEKLFF
DNA: TGTGCCAGCAATATACAGGGGATGTCTAATGAAAAACTGTTTTTT
J: TRBJ1-4
D: TRBD1
size: .
V: TRBV2

CDR3: CASGRDNDGYTF
DNA: TGTGCCAGCGGCAGGGATAACGATGGCTACACCTTC
J: TRBJ1-2
D: .
size: .
V: TRBV2

CDR3: CASSPDRVETQYF
DNA: TGTGCCAGCAGTCCGGACAGGGTGGAGACCCAGTACTTC
J: TRBJ2-5
D: TRBD1
size: .
V: TRBV2

CDR3: CASTHRDRDGGYTF
DNA: TGTGCCAGCACCCACCGGGACAGGGACGGTGGCTACACCTTC
J: TRBJ1-2
D: TRBD1
size: once
V: TRBV6-6

CDR3: CASSRDSPTDTQYF
DNA: TGTGCCAGCAGTAGGGACTCCCCCACAGATACGCAGTATTTT
J: TRBJ2-3
D: .
size: .
V: TRBV2

CDR3: CATSSMTSGTGNEKLFF
DNA: TGTGCCACCAGCAGCATGACCTCCGGGACAGGGAATGAAAAACTGTTTTTT
J: TRBJ1-4
D: TRBD1
size: .
V: TRBV15

CDR3: CASSPTSGDYNEQFF
DNA: TGTGCCAGCAGCCCAACTAGCGGGGATTACAATGAGCAGTTCTTC
J: TRBJ2-1
D: TRBD2
size: .
V: TRBV5-4

CDR3: CASSENAPGLAAYEQYF
DNA: TGTGCCAGCAGTGAAAACGCGCCGGGACTAGCGGCTTACGAGCAGTACTTC
J: TRBJ2-7
D: TRBD2
size: .
V: TRBV6-1

CDR3: CASSSIEQYF
DNA: TGTGCCAGCAGTTCCATCGAGCAGTACTTC
J: TRBJ2-7
D: .
size: .
V: TRBV28

CDR3: CATTEGQVYEQYF
DNA: TGTGCCACCACAGAGGGACAGGTTTACGAGCAGTACTTC
J: TRBJ2-7
D: TRBD1
size: .
V: TRBV2

CDR3: CASSQGLAGELTDTQYF
DNA: TGCGCCAGCAGCCAAGGATTGGCGGGAGAGTTGACAGATACGCAGTATTTT
J: TRBJ2-3
D: TRBD2
size: .
V: TRBV4-1

CDR3: CASSFTSPWETQYF
DNA: TGTGCCAGCAGTTTTACTAGCCCCTGGGAGACCCAGTACTTC
J: TRBJ2-5
D: .
size: .
V: TRBV7-9

CDR3: CASSPHGTNPAYNEQFF
DNA: TGCGCCAGCAGCCCACACGGGACTAATCCTGCTTACAATGAGCAGTTCTTC
J: TRBJ2-1
D: TRBD2
size: .
V: TRBV5-1

CDR3: CSVVSLDRATDTQYF
DNA: TGCAGCGTTGTATCCCTGGACAGGGCAACAGATACGCAGTATTTT
J: TRBJ2-3
D: TRBD1
size: .
V: TRBV29-1

CDR3: CASSVRGGNTEAFF
DNA: TGTGCCAGCAGCGTTCGAGGGGGGAACACTGAAGCTTTCTTT
J: TRBJ1-1
D: .
size: .
V: TRBV9

CDR3: CASSSQGFEQYF
DNA: TGTGCCAGCAGTTCACAGGGTTTCGAGCAGTACTTC
J: TRBJ2-7
D: .
size: .
V: TRBV6-6

CDR3: CASSPGYGAGELFF
DNA: TGTGCCAGTAGTCCAGGATATGGGGCAGGGGAGCTGTTTTTT
J: TRBJ2-2
D: .
size: .
V: TRBV19

CDR3: CASSLATTGTLHGYTF
DNA: TGTGCCAGCAGCTTAGCAACGACAGGGACTCTCCATGGCTACACCTTC
J: TRBJ1-2
D: TRBD1
size: .
V: TRBV7-8

CDR3: CASSLTELTETQYF
DNA: TGCGCCAGCAGCTTGACGGAGTTGACGGAGACCCAGTACTTC
J: TRBJ2-5
D: .
size: .
V: TRBV5-1